The T cell receptor beta chain under discussion was sequenced for a study of cytomegalovirus exposure and HLA in healthy donors (dated by TCRdb to the late 2010s). Turning to the overall study: An earlier analysis of around 600 of the donors reported 250 to 350 Gb of sequence data and roughly 110 million unique TCR beta sequences from roughly 180 million T cells. The study combined high-throughput TCR immunosequencing, statistical association of individual TCRs with disease status, and machine learning to predict cytomegalovirus infection status. On average, 235,054 unique TCR beta nucleotide sequences were sequenced per donor among a few hundred genotyped donors of the cohort, with 15% to 20% of those sequences being non-productive. Donor age, sex, ethnicity and CMV serostatus were compiled together with the repertoire data. The later analysis used no new phenotypic data to find candidate immune exposures, relying instead on TCR beta sequences and their occurrence across donors. The T cell repertoires of about 700 subjects were profiled by immunosequencing and related to cytomegalovirus serostatus. The genetic ancestry cluster associated with self-reported Caucasian donors included roughly four fifths of the 398 genotyped donors. About five DR-DQ haplotypes were handled as single units for association and clustering because linkage in the cohort was strong. The number of typed donors differed by locus: roughly 620-630 for A, B, C, DRB1 and DQB1; approximately 530 for DQA1; 606 for DPA1; and some 470 for DPB1. Class I and class II HLA loci were covered by the typing at four-digit resolution. A later genetic analysis took genome-wide SNP genotypes for about three fifths of the roughly 670 donors and used that subset as a discovery cohort. The study aimed to test whether cataloging public T cell receptors could reveal signatures of past pathogen exposure. An early release that covered fewer than 750 HLA-typed donors contained approximately 290 gigabases of sequencing data and 70 million to 100 million unique TCR sequences. All discovery cohort repertoires had been generated using a single sequencing platform. A separate validation cohort of 100 to 150 different subjects was used in addition to the roughly 640-subject first cohort. A later analysis re-analyzed previously published TCR beta repertoires from 666 donors and added high-resolution HLA genotyping to study TCR occurrence patterns. In an earlier analysis of 500 to 650 of the donors, high-throughput TCR beta sequencing was used to judge whether each TCR beta V gene segment behaved as functional or pseudogenic. General findings and caveats noted by the study authors: In vitro tests confirmed that a few of the cytomegalovirus-associated TCR beta chains recognize cytomegalovirus antigens. Compared with equally common non-associated chains, HLA-associated TCR beta chains in a later analysis were more clonally expanded and had lower generation probabilities. Because the 87-base-pair reads could not distinguish some IMGT-functional V segments, including TRBV6-2 and TRBV6-3, those segments were excluded. Because HLA typing was missing for some donors at each locus, association tests included only the typed subset. While some public TCRs were present in many individuals, most TCR sequences turned up only very rarely across donors. In a later analysis, 15,000 to 20,000 TCR beta sequences were associated with specific HLA alleles at a false discovery rate of 0.05. When HLA alleles, especially DR and DQ, strongly co-occurred, TCR associations were difficult to assign to individual alleles. According to a later analysis, most CMV-associated TCR beta chains appeared to be HLA-restricted, and the HLA associations seemed to be driven largely by CMV exposure. Presence/absence analyses assumed roughly uniform sequencing depth across donors, an assumption that may not hold. CMV serostatus was the only immune exposure information available for the cohort. A cluster of highly shared sequence variants was judged likely to be a technical artifact of the sequencing pipeline. An association between a missense DCLRE1C variant and V-gene and J-gene trimming of TCR beta chains was found in a later genetic analysis and replicated in an independent cohort. According to a later analysis, parvovirus B19, influenza, CMV and Epstein-Barr virus appeared linked to several top co-occurrence clusters. The study gave a list of 150 to 200 TCR beta chains associated with cytomegalovirus. Because counts were too low, around 17 rarely observed V segments, including chromosome 9 orphons, were left out of the earlier analysis of about 500 of the donors. In both the original and validation cohorts, the classifier was reported to diagnose cytomegalovirus status with high specificity and sensitivity. A later analysis found that TCR association rates varied across HLA loci, with DRB1 alleles showing the most associated TCRs and HLA-C alleles the fewest. In an earlier analysis of approximately 590 of the donors, most TCR beta V segments appeared in productive rearrangements about 87% or about 30% of the time, broadly matching IMGT annotations. The authors suggested that the approach could potentially be extended to other disease states and immunological phenotypes. Linkage disequilibrium might explain the correlated functional status among segregating V segments, but an unknown experimental factor could not be excluded. According to a later genetic analysis, donors in an Asian-associated ancestry cluster had fewer N-insertions in productive TCRs than the roughly 670-donor mean. A further reported finding was that TCR beta sequences accurately predicted the HLA-A and HLA-B alleles for most subjects in the first cohort. The cohort was sequenced for TCR beta chains only, and without alpha or paired-chain data the features that could be detected were limited.

In total, 600 or so healthy bone marrow donors made up the cohort. Cohort members were all nominally healthy when sampled, although unrecorded immune exposures were likely present. The donor was CMV seropositive and was included in the group of approximately 310 seropositive cohort members. Every donor gave a peripheral blood sample, and the peripheral blood mononuclear cells from that sample were used for TCR beta sequencing. Genomic DNA extraction from the blood cell samples was performed with the Qiagen DNeasy Blood Extraction Kit. Concerning this clone itself: Its antigen is unknown. No clone much larger than this one lies a single base away; base qualities are absent.

V has 2 bases trimmed and J has 6 bases trimmed; junction bases matching no gene number 15. For CDR1 and CDR2, the germline V gene lists SGHRS and YFSETQ. From the cysteine up to the phenylalanine, the CDR3 has a length of 17 residues. Just the 51-base CDR3 DNA is kept, in frame starting at base 1. Library construction relied on the immunoSEQ multiplex PCR assay. A mixture of 60 forward primers for TCR Vbeta segments and 13 reverse primers for TCR Jbeta segments was used in the multiplex PCR. The CDR3 region of rearranged TCR beta genes was amplified from genomic DNA by a multiplex PCR assay. The amplified TCR beta libraries were sequenced on the Illumina HiSeq System as 87-base-pair reads. The paper's data handling went like this. In a later analysis, some 80 million unique TCR beta chains were counted across the approximately 640 repertoires, and roughly 11 million of these chains were shared by at least two donors. To remove PCR and sequencing errors, raw reads were error-corrected and collapsed into unique sequences using a nearest-neighbor algorithm that merged closely related sequences. Alignment of CDR3 sequences to IMGT reference sequences was used to assign V, D and J gene segments. For a sequence to be retained, at least a six-nucleotide match to both a V gene segment and a J gene segment was required. A rearrangement was called productive if the CDR3 had no stop codons and remained in frame with V and J, and every other rearrangement was called non-productive. CDR3 was defined according to IMGT convention as the region running from the second conserved V-encoded cysteine to the conserved J-encoded phenylalanine. In an earlier analysis of around 540 of the donors, sequences lacking an unambiguous match to a single V gene segment were excluded. An earlier analysis of approximately 590 of the donors classified V segments as functional when productive rearrangements were above 56.7% and as segregating when the standard deviation between donors was above 5%. A statistical classification framework was built for diagnosing cytomegalovirus status from the catalog of TCR beta chain sequences. V and J gene assignment, in a later analysis, came from comparing TCR nucleotide sequences with IMGT/GENE-DB human TR gene sequences. Using the TCRdist pipeline, a later analysis assigned CDR3 sequences along with most-parsimonious VDJ recombination scenarios. A later analysis defined each TCR beta chain by its CDR3 amino acid sequence plus V-gene family, and excluded reads lacking a unique V-gene family. A later analysis removed 592 highly shared, low-generation-probability nucleotide sequences to deal with suspected cross-contamination and a sequencing artifact. In a later analysis, a clonal expansion index for each public chain was calculated from normalized within-repertoire ranks of inferred template counts. Generation probabilities in a later analysis came from a VDJ recombination model fitted to out-of-frame rearrangements, and those results were checked against IGoR. In a later analysis, hypergeometric tests were used to score TCR-TCR, TCR-HLA and TCR-CMV co-occurrence, with a repertoire-size bias correction applied to TCR pairs. A later analysis estimated false discovery rates by permuting HLA or CMV assignments 20 times. In a later analysis, co-occurring TCRs were grouped using DBSCAN, with TCRdist sequence similarity added in when clustering inside HLA-allele-positive subsets. For co-occurrence clustering, repertoires with fewer than 30,000 or more than 120,000 public chains were excluded, along with about five repertoires with anomalous nucleotide sharing. What TCRdb holds here is the immuneACCESS table cut down to in-frame rearrangements. Part of the clones is not present; checked against another copy, under half of the missing clones reflect an unresolved V gene, and the others are unexplained. That table is the source of V, J and clone size, and D and trimming were worked out from the DNA. In this sample the table shows 180,000 or so clones, less than 90% of which occur a single time. The ten largest account for around 1.4% of the sample.

The specimen sequenced was PBMCs. The chain employs TRBV5-1 and TRBJ2-3; TRBD2 matches 7 bases in the middle. The TCR originated in a girl aged 5-17 years in good health and CMV-seropositive. In nucleotide form, the sequence is TGCGCCAGCAGCTTTGTCACAGGTCAACTAGCGAAGGATACGCAGTATTTT. Its protein is CASSFVTGQLAKDTQYF.